The sequence of this TCR beta chain was determined in a study of cytomegalovirus exposure and HLA in healthy donors. Germline CDR1 LGHNA, CDR2 YSLEER. The J segment lost 4 bases and the V segment lost 3 bases, leaving 5 bases of the junction unmatched. The CDR3 loop spans 15 amino acids. The primer mix had 60 Vbeta and 13 Jbeta primers. Assay: immunoSEQ multiplex PCR; the TCRdb copy retains only in-frame clones and omits some. The sample holds 50,000 to 70,000 clones. The receptor's source is a male donor in good health and CMV-seronegative. The sample taken for sequencing was PBMCs. The V call is TRBV4-3, the J call TRBJ2-2; 7 bases are shared with TRBD1. The CDR3 nucleotides are TGCGCCAGCAGCCAGAGGACAGGCGGCACCGGGGAGCTGTTTTTT. This sequence encodes CASSQRTGGTGELFF.